Following are 20 T cell receptor beta chains from one sample sequenced in a study of beta chain features in type 1 diabetes (dated by TCRdb to the late 2010s). Libraries were made using the immunoSEQ multiplex PCR assay. The entire isolated RNA was reverse transcribed using the High Capacity cDNA Reverse Transcription Kit, and thus expressed TCRB transcripts were sequenced. Drawn from immuneACCESS, this table holds only the in-frame rearrangements with V and J called that TCRdb kept. Clones are partly lost; checked studies trace under half to an unresolved V gene and leave the rest unexplained. The sample includes approximately 170,000 clones, with 7.5% to 10% observed a single time. In total, the top ten clones hold less than 3% of the sample. The sequenced material came from central memory CD4+ T cells from blood. All receptors come from a young woman in good health.

This clone has only a few counts. The chain is built from TRBV27 and TRBJ2-5, with TRBD2 matching 9 bases. V dropped 6 bases and J dropped 0; count of bases not matched to a gene: 14. Germline V gene data show CDR1 as MNHEY and CDR2 as SMNVEV (reference sequence). The CDR3 runs to 18 residues. The DNA of the CDR3 is TGTGCCAGCAGCCAGGGCCTGGAGAGCGGGGGGTACCAAGAGACCCAGTACTTC. The encoded protein is CASSQGLESGGYQETQYF.

There are a few counts of this clone. The chain couples TRBV5-1 to TRBJ1-2; a possible D gene is TRBD1 (6 bases). V was pared by 3 bases and J by 4 bases, with 10 bases between. Germline V gene data show CDR1 as SGHRS and CDR2 as YFSETQ. This CDR3 region has 13 residues. The CDR3 protein is CASSSRDTYGYTF. The DNA for the CDR3 is TGCGCCAGCAGCTCTCGGGACACCTATGGCTACACCTTC.

The V and J genes are TRBV5-1 and TRBJ1-1, with TRBD1 identical over 9 bases. Per germline, CDR1 SGHRS and CDR2 YFSETQ. The V and J ends lost 0 bases and 1 base, in that order; junction bases with no gene match: 10. This CDR3 spans 18 amino acids. The CDR3 loop is CASSLASRTGEGNTEAFF. CDR3 bases: TGCGCCAGCAGCTTGGCCTCAAGGACAGGGGAAGGGAACACTGAAGCTTTCTTT.

The V and J genes are TRBV5-1 and TRBJ1-1, with 7 bases that match TRBD1. The CDR3 has 14 amino acids. V lost 2 bases and J lost 4; bases outside the gene matches: 5. Germline CDR1 reads SGHRS; CDR2 reads YFSETQ. CDR3 bases: TGCGCCAGCAGCTTTTTGGCAGGGGGCACTGAAGCTTTCTTT. Encoded protein: CASSFLAGGTEAFF.

The sample holds a few counts of this clone. This chain joins TRBV5-5 and TRBJ2-3, with 9 positions matching TRBD1. V lost 4 bases to trimming and J lost 5 bases; unmatched junction nucleotides: 5. The CDR3 is made up of 14 amino acids. The germline V gene encodes CDR1 SGHKS and CDR2 YYEKEE (reference sequence). The CDR3: CASSPGQGRDTQYF. The CDR3 nucleotides read TGTGCCAGCAGCCCGGGACAGGGACGAGATACGCAGTATTTT.

The chain combines TRBV7-2 with TRBJ2-2, with TRBD2 matching 8 bases. The length of the CDR3 is 16 residues. Germline V CDR1 and CDR2: SGHTA, FQGNSA. Trimming took 5 bases from V and 1 from J; bases not matched to a gene: 6. DNA of the CDR3: TGTGCCAGCAGCCCCGCGGGGGGCGGGAACACCGGGGAGCTGTTTTTT. Its translation: CASSPAGGGNTGELFF.

This clone has only a few counts. The V call is TRBV29-1, the J call TRBJ1-1; D remains ambiguous. The CDR3 covers 12 residues. Germline V lookup: CDR1 SQVTM, CDR2 ANQGSEA. V was pared by 4 bases and J by 2 bases, with 8 bases between. The CDR3 DNA is TGCAGCGTTGGGAACAGAAACACTGAAGCTTTCTTT. Translated: CSVGNRNTEAFF.

This clone was observed a few times. The V call is TRBV9, the J call TRBJ2-3; 8 bases map to TRBD2. CDR3 length: 15 amino acids. The germline gives CDR1 SGDLS, CDR2 YYNGEE. The V gene end was trimmed by 3 bases and the J gene end by 5 bases; junction bases not matched to a gene: 8. The CDR3 is CASSEKRERKDTQYF. The DNA of the CDR3 is TGTGCCAGCAGCGAGAAGCGGGAGAGGAAAGATACGCAGTATTTT. Complete variable domain (other parts from reference TRBV9 and TRBJ2-3): DSGVTQTPKHLITATGQRVTLRCSPRSGDLSVYWYQQSLDQGLQFLIQYYNGEERAKGNILERFSAQQFPDLHSELNLSSLELGDSALYFCASSEKRERKDTQYFGPGTRLTVL.

This chain links TRBV14 with TRBJ2-5; 9 nucleotides line up with TRBD2. The junction had 4 bases not matched to a gene; V was cut back by 3 bases and J by 2 bases. The CDR3 consists of 15 residues. Germline-derived CDR1 and CDR2 are SGHDN and FVKESK. The DNA of the CDR3 is TGTGCCAGCAGCCAGGCGGCGGGAGGGCAAGAGACCCAGTACTTC. Its translation is CASSQAAGGQETQYF. Using reference TRBV14 and TRBJ2-5 for the parts outside the CDR3, the full variable domain is EAGVTQFPSHSVIEKGQTVTLRCDPISGHDNLYWYRRVMGKEIKFLLHFVKESKQDESGMPNNRFLAERTGGTYSTLKVQPAELEDSGVYFCASSQAAGGQETQYFGPGTRLLVL.

The J gene is TRBJ2-3, the V gene TRBV5-4; the D gene is possibly TRBD1 (5 bases). V was cut by 1 base and J by 3 bases, with 12 bases left in between. The length of the CDR3 is 15 residues. Germline values: CDR1 SGHNT, CDR2 YYREEE (reference sequence). The chain's CDR3 is CASSLTGGATDTQYF. Here the CDR3 DNA reads TGTGCCAGCAGCTTGACAGGTGGGGCTACAGATACGCAGTATTTT.

This clone was seen more than once but under ten times. The chain recombines TRBV9 with TRBJ2-3, with D maybe TRBD2 (7 bases). V lost 3 bases, J lost 4 bases, and 18 bases lay in between. Germline V gives CDR1 SGDLS, CDR2 YYNGEE. The CDR3 contains 16 residues. The CDR3 reads CASSAGGGSWPDTQYF. The CDR3, as DNA: TGTGCCAGCAGCGCCGGGGGCGGGAGCTGGCCAGATACGCAGTATTTT.

This clone was counted only a few times. The chain carries TRBV10-3 and TRBJ2-5; no clear D gene. V was shortened by 6 bases and J by 2 bases, with 4 bases between the two germline ends. Germline V gene sequence: CDR1 ENHRY, CDR2 SYGVKD. This CDR3 region has 11 residues. This CDR3 reads CAIRAQETQYF. The CDR3 DNA follows: TGTGCCATCAGGGCTCAAGAGACCCAGTACTTC.

This clone has a handful of counts. Here the CDR3 reads CASGARTAQETQYF. CDR3 nucleotides: TGTGCTAGTGGTGCGCGGACAGCCCAAGAGACCCAGTACTTC. The chain employs TRBV12-5 and TRBJ2-5; tentatively, D is TRBD1 (6 bases). CDR3 length: 14 amino acids. V dropped 5 bases and J dropped 1 base, with 11 bases sitting between them. The V gene's germline CDR1 is LGHNT and CDR2 FRNRAP.

This chain uses TRBV18 with TRBJ2-1, with TRBD2 identical over 12 bases. Germline CDR1 KGHSH, CDR2 LQKENI. This CDR3 has 17 amino acids. Unmatched junction bases numbered 10, after V lost 5 bases and J lost 5 bases. The CDR3 loop reads CASSLGLAGTADNEQFF. The CDR3 region has the DNA TGTGCCAGCTCATTAGGACTAGCGGGGACTGCCGACAATGAGCAGTTCTTC. The full variable domain, rest sourced from reference TRBV18 and TRBJ2-1, is NAGVMQNPRHLVRRRGQEARLRCSPMKGHSHVYWYRQLPEEGLKFMVYLQKENIIDESGMPKERFSAEFPKEGPSILRIQQVVRGDSAAYFCASSLGLAGTADNEQFFGPGTRLTVL.

This clone came up many times. The CDR3 is CASSIGLAGIGDTQYF. CDR3 coding DNA: TGTGCCAGCAGCATTGGACTAGCGGGGATAGGAGATACGCAGTATTTT. The V gene is TRBV9, the J gene TRBJ2-3, with 12 bases matching TRBD2. The germline V gene encodes CDR1 SGDLS and CDR2 YYNGEE. The V gene end was trimmed by 4 bases and the J gene end by 5 bases; junction bases not matched to a gene: 8. This CDR3 has 16 residues.

This sequence joins TRBV7-8 and TRBJ2-5; D is perhaps TRBD2 (6 bases). The CDR3 runs 15 residues. The V gene's germline CDR1 is SGHVS and CDR2 FQNEAQ. The V end was cut by 5 bases, the J end by 5 bases, with 18 bases between. The CDR3 region has the DNA TGTGCCAGCAGCACCACACGGGAGAAGGAGGAGACCCAGTACTTC. Amino acids: CASSTTREKEETQYF.

This clone has more than one count but fewer than ten. The chain joins TRBV6-5 to TRBJ1-1, with 7 bases identical to TRBD1. V was pared by 6 bases and J by 0 bases, with 4 bases of the junction left unmatched. This CDR3 has 14 amino acids. Germline lookup yields CDR1 MNHEY and CDR2 SVGAGI. CDR3 protein: CASSSDRVNTEAFF. The CDR3, as DNA: TGTGCCAGCAGCTCTGACAGGGTGAACACTGAAGCTTTCTTT.

This clone was seen a few times. The rearrangement joins TRBV27 to TRBJ2-1, with D possibly TRBD2 on 6 matching bases. With 5 bases removed from V and 7 bases from J, the gap between germline ends came to 12 bases. The germline gives CDR1 MNHEY, CDR2 SMNVEV (reference sequence). There are 13 residues in the CDR3. The CDR3, as DNA: TGTGCCAGCAGTGATCCCAGCGGGAATGAGCAGTTCTTC. This gives the protein CASSDPSGNEQFF.

There are a few counts of this clone. The CDR3 region is CASSLVGSFTDTQYF. In nucleotides, the CDR3 is TGTGCCAGCAGCTTAGTGGGCTCCTTCACAGATACGCAGTATTTT. The chain uses TRBV13 and TRBJ2-3; D is unclear. Trimming left V 1 base short and J 2 bases short, with 10 bases between. The CDR3 runs to 15 residues. Germline CDR1 reads PRHDT; CDR2 reads FYEKMQ (reference sequence).

The genes are TRBV4-1 and TRBJ2-3; tentative D call: TRBD2 (5 bases). The V gene lost 3 bases and the J gene lost 1 base, with 5 bases spanning the gap. The CDR3 consists of 13 residues. From germline, CDR1 is MGHRA and CDR2 YSYEKL. The CDR3 DNA is TGCGCCAGCAGCCATAGCGGCACAGATACGCAGTATTTT. Its protein product is CASSHSGTDTQYF.